The clone carrying this T cell receptor beta chain was seen only a few times. The target antigen is unknown. Patients were adults with ileal or ileocolonic Crohn's disease needing resection. This CDR3 has 15 amino acids. The junction had 9 bases not matched to a gene; V was cut back by 3 bases and J by 5 bases. CDR1 is SGHNT and CDR2 is YYREEE in the germline V gene (reference sequence). Profiled with immunoSEQ multiplex PCR; TCRdb holds only in-frame clones, not every one. This table has some 27,000 clones, around three quarters appearing once. This entry comes from a study of T cell repertoires in ileal Crohn's disease. General observations from the study: Clonality above 26.8% at surgery always came with endoscopic recurrence. Clonal expansions were more frequent in active smokers than non-smokers at surgery. High-frequency clones were more common in sorted CD8 than CD4 cells.

The V and J genes are TRBV5-4 and TRBJ2-5; 8 nucleotides line up with TRBD1. This TCR was recovered from an adult with Crohn's disease. Sequenced: ileal tissue. This chain's CDR3 is CASSSAGRGRETQYF. The DNA for the CDR3 is TGTGCCAGCAGCTCCGCCGGCAGGGGGCGTGAGACCCAGTACTTC.